The 21 T cell receptor beta chains reported below all come from one sample, sequenced in a study of cytomegalovirus exposure and HLA in healthy donors. Both 60 Vbeta primers and 13 Jbeta primers went into the PCR. Some clones are missing from TCRdb's copy, which holds only in-frame ones; the method was immunoSEQ multiplex PCR. Among some 140,000 clones listed, 60% to 85% were seen once. The sequencing input was PBMCs. The receptor source for this set is a man aged 25 to 45 in good health and CMV-seronegative.

The chain joins TRBV7-6 to TRBJ1-1, with a weak D call TRBD1 (5 bases). The CDR3 contains 13 residues. The germline V gene has CDR1 SGHVS and CDR2 FNYEAQ. The V end was cut by 5 bases, the J end by 1 base, with 8 bases between. The CDR3 reads CASSQTGNTEAFF. The CDR3 region has the DNA TGTGCCAGCAGCCAAACAGGGAACACTGAAGCTTTCTTT.

Comment on this clone: The junction differs from germline at one of its ends, possibly a read error. The chain links TRBV7-7 to TRBJ2-1, with 9 bases that match TRBD2. CDR1 SSHAT and CDR2 FNYEAQ come from the germline V gene (reference sequence). There are 17 residues in the CDR3. The CDR3 is CASSLVVGGGAYNEQFF. CDR3 DNA sequence: TGTGCTAGCAGCTTAGTCGTTGGCGGGGGGGCCTACAATGAGCAGTTCTTC.

The gene calls are TRBV28 and TRBJ2-2, with 11 nucleotides matching TRBD2. Germline V CDR1 and CDR2: MDHEN, SYDVKM. V shed 5 bases and J 4 bases; nucleotides not matched to a gene: 15. The CDR3 extends over 19 amino acids. The DNA of the CDR3 is TGTGCCAGCAGTCCCCACAAAAGTACTAGCGGGAGACGCACCGGGGAGCTGTTTTTT. Its protein is CASSPHKSTSGRRTGELFF.

The chain couples TRBV7-6 to TRBJ1-5, with D possibly matching TRBD1 (5 bases). This CDR3 region has 16 residues. Germline-derived CDR1 and CDR2 are SGHVS and FNYEAQ. Trimming removed 5 bases from V and 7 bases from J, with 21 bases in between. For the CDR3, the DNA is TGTGCCAGCAGCCCTGGATATCGGGGGTTAAAACAGCCCCAGCATTTT. Encoded protein: CASSPGYRGLKQPQHF.

The CDR3 DNA reads TGTGCCAGCAGTAAAGACAGTCCCTATGGCTACACCTTC. It codes for CASSKDSPYGYTF. The chain has TRBV27 and TRBJ1-2, with D perhaps TRBD1 (5 bases). With 5 bases removed from V and 4 bases from J, the gap between germline ends came to 11 bases. CDR1 and CDR2 (germline): MNHEY, SMNVEV (reference sequence). There are 13 residues in the CDR3.

The V and J genes are TRBV7-9 and TRBJ1-4; D might be TRBD1 (5 bases). The V end lost 6 bases, the J end lost 0 bases, and 5 bases lay between the germline ends. CDR3 size: 13 residues. The germline gives CDR1 SEHNR, CDR2 FQNEAQ (reference sequence). The CDR3 nucleotides are TGTGCCAGCAGGGGGCCAACTAATGAAAAACTGTTTTTT. It is translated as CASRGPTNEKLFF.

The rearrangement joins TRBV6-5 to TRBJ2-5; D unclear. Germline values: CDR1 MNHEY, CDR2 SVGAGI. This CDR3 contains 12 residues. V lost 4 bases to trimming and J lost 0 bases, with 3 bases between them. CDR3 in amino acids: CASSSNQETQYF. Written as DNA, the CDR3 is TGTGCCAGCAGTTCCAACCAAGAGACCCAGTACTTC.

The J gene is TRBJ1-5, the V gene TRBV20-1; D is uncertain. The CDR3 has 10 residues. V lost 6 bases and J 6 bases, leaving 6 bases between the germline ends. Germline CDR1 DFQATT, CDR2 SNEGSKA (reference sequence). The CDR3 region is CSASSQPQHF. The CDR3 nucleotides read TGCAGTGCGTCCAGTCAGCCCCAGCATTTT.

The chain joins TRBV15 to TRBJ1-4; D might be TRBD1 (5 bases). Trimming shortened V by 0 bases and J by 4 bases, and 12 bases separated the two germline ends. The CDR3 extends over 16 amino acids. Germline V CDR1 and CDR2: LNHNV, YYDKDF (reference sequence). In DNA, the CDR3 is TGTGCCACCAGCAGAGACAGGGCAGAGTTTAATGAAAAACTGTTTTTT. It specifies CATSRDRAEFNEKLFF.

The chain employs TRBV7-9 and TRBJ1-1; the D gene is possibly TRBD1 (6 bases). The V and J ends lost 1 base and 5 bases respectively, with 14 bases between them. This CDR3 has 15 amino acids. The germline gives CDR1 SEHNR, CDR2 FQNEAQ (reference sequence). DNA for the CDR3: TGTGCCAGCAGCTTAGAGGGCAGGGGAGGGACTGAAGCTTTCTTT. Encoded protein: CASSLEGRGGTEAFF.

This sequence joins TRBV5-5 and TRBJ1-4, with 7 bases lining up with TRBD1. The CDR3 has 15 amino acids. CDR1 and CDR2 from the germline V gene are SGHKS and YYEKEE (reference sequence). V dropped 3 bases and J dropped 6; count of bases not matched to a gene: 8. This CDR3 is CASSSTGTDDEKLFF. CDR3 sequence (DNA): TGTGCCAGCAGCTCGACCGGGACAGACGATGAAAAACTGTTTTTT.

The J gene is TRBJ2-5, the V gene TRBV11-2, with 11 bases aligning to TRBD1. This CDR3 contains 18 residues. Germline V lookup: CDR1 SGHAT, CDR2 FQNNGV. J lost 5 bases, V lost 5 bases, and 16 bases had no gene match. DNA of the CDR3: TGTGCCAGCAGCATCCCCTGGGGGGGACAGGGGGTTCGGGAGACCCAGTACTTC. Protein sequence: CASSIPWGGQGVRETQYF.

V gene TRBV6-5 combines with J gene TRBJ1-1; D is unclear. Germline assignment: CDR1 MNHEY and CDR2 SVGAGI. This CDR3 is built from 14 residues. Between the trimmed V and J ends, which lost 2 bases and 0 bases, there was a span of 7 bases. CDR3 coding DNA: TGTGCCAGCAGTTACGAGAGGATGAACACTGAAGCTTTCTTT. Amino acid sequence: CASSYERMNTEAFF.

The chain joins TRBV5-8 to TRBJ2-7; 13 nucleotides line up with TRBD2. Germline CDR1 is SGHTS and CDR2 is YDEGEE. This CDR3 has 17 amino acids. V was clipped by 3 bases and J by 1 base; unmatched bases: 7. The CDR3: CASSSGRGLAGSYEQYF. The CDR3 DNA is TGTGCCAGCAGCTCTGGACGGGGACTAGCGGGATCCTACGAGCAGTACTTC.

The count of this clone is one. This chain uses TRBV6-5 with TRBJ2-2; TRBD2 might be the D (6 bases). The CDR3 is made up of 15 amino acids. Trimming took 7 bases from V and 3 from J, leaving 15 bases between them. Per germline, CDR1 MNHEY and CDR2 SVGAGI. CDR3 in amino acids: CASTPSGTHTGELFF. DNA for the CDR3: TGTGCCAGCACCCCATCGGGGACTCACACCGGGGAGCTGTTTTTT.

The V call is TRBV5-4, the J call TRBJ2-7; TRBD1 aligns across 7 bases. The germline CDR1 and CDR2 sequences are SGHNT and YYREEE (reference sequence). V was clipped by 4 bases and J by 0 bases; unmatched bases: 10. The CDR3 totals 16 residues. The CDR3 region has the DNA TGTGCCAGCAGCCGACGACAGGGAAGTAACTCCTACGAGCAGTACTTC. Protein sequence: CASSRRQGSNSYEQYF.

The rearrangement joins TRBV21-1 to TRBJ2-5; the D call of TRBD1 is as the table states it, not checked on the DNA. TRBV21-1 counts as a pseudogene. This CDR3 spans 14 amino acids. The CDR3 nucleotides read TGTGCCAGCAGCAAAGGCCAGGGGTTAGAGACCCAGTACTTC. Translation gives CASSKGQGLETQYF.

The CDR3 region has the DNA TGCAGCGTGGCGGACAGGGGGGATCAGCCCCAGCATTTT. Translation: CSVADRGDQPQHF. This chain uses TRBV29-1 with TRBJ1-5; 10 nucleotides agree with TRBD1. J lost 5 bases, V lost 6 bases, and 4 bases had no gene match. Germline CDR1 reads SQVTM; CDR2 reads ANQGSEA. CDR3 length equals 13 residues.

The chain uses TRBV15 and TRBJ2-2; D is undetermined. Germline V gene sequence: CDR1 LNHNV, CDR2 YYDKDF (reference sequence). The CDR3 extends over 11 amino acids. The germline V and J ends were trimmed by 1 base and 10 bases, with 4 bases remaining between them. CDR3 nucleotides: TGTGCCACCAGCAGAGGGGCGGAGCTGTTTTTT. This gives the protein CATSRGAELFF.

J is TRBJ1-1 and V is TRBV19; 7 bases fit TRBD1. Germline values: CDR1 LNHDA, CDR2 SQIVND (reference sequence). The CDR3 runs 13 residues. With 11 bases clipped from V and 1 base from J, the junction kept 7 bases outside the gene matches. This CDR3 is CAGLDRSNTEAFF. The CDR3 DNA is TGTGCCGGATTGGACAGGTCGAACACTGAAGCTTTCTTT.

This rearrangement joins TRBV9 to TRBJ2-3; 14 nucleotides line up with TRBD2. Germline assignment: CDR1 SGDLS and CDR2 YYNGEE. The CDR3 is 16 amino acids. V was pared by 4 bases and J by 4 bases, with 5 bases of the junction left unmatched. This CDR3 is CASSMTSGGAPDTQYF. DNA of the CDR3: TGTGCCAGCAGCATGACTAGCGGGGGGGCCCCAGATACGCAGTATTTT.